The next 23 T cell receptor beta chains were all read from a single sample in a study of blood T cell repertoires in COVID-19. Sequencing was performed with immunoSEQ multiplex PCR; in TCRdb, only in-frame clones are kept and a portion is missing. The sample holds about 170,000 clones, approximately 84% seen once. Sequenced material: peripheral blood. Source of these receptors: a woman aged 80 or over with COVID-19, enrolled during active disease.

V and J are TRBV25-1 and TRBJ2-1; D perhaps matches TRBD2 (5 bases). Germline CDR1 is MGHDK and CDR2 is SYGVNS. V was pared by 6 bases and J by 0 bases, with 12 bases between. The CDR3 is made up of 15 amino acids. CDR3 region: CASSLLGHSYNEQFF. CDR3 DNA sequence: TGTGCCAGCAGCTTACTAGGTCACTCCTACAATGAGCAGTTCTTC.

The rearrangement uses TRBV18 and TRBJ2-3; 9 positions agree with TRBD2. Germline lookup yields CDR1 KGHSH and CDR2 LQKENI. The CDR3 contains 14 residues. Trimming at V came to 8 bases and at J to 5 bases, leaving 8 bases not matched to a gene. CDR3 bases: TGTGCCAGCAAAGGCGGGGGGGCCGTAGATACGCAGTATTTT. This codes for CASKGGGAVDTQYF.

The V call is TRBV4-3, the J call TRBJ1-5; D gene unclear. This CDR3 spans 15 amino acids. The V end lost 0 bases, the J end lost 2 bases, and 8 bases lay between the germline ends. Germline V gene sequence: CDR1 LGHNA, CDR2 YSLEER. The CDR3: CASSQDSGGNQPQHF. The CDR3 DNA sequence: TGCGCCAGCAGCCAAGACTCCGGGGGCAATCAGCCCCAGCATTTT.

The chain recombines TRBV6-5 with TRBJ2-1; 11 positions agree with TRBD1. The CDR3 sequence is 14 residues long. Germline V gene sequence: CDR1 MNHEY, CDR2 SVGAGI. V dropped 0 bases and J dropped 12; count of bases not matched to a gene: 4. The DNA of the CDR3 is TGTGCCAGCAGTTACTCAGGGACAGGGGGAGCGCAGTTCTTC. Protein sequence: CASSYSGTGGAQFF.

The chain couples TRBV11-2 to TRBJ1-5, with 7 bases lining up with TRBD1. The CDR3 has 13 residues. J gave up 9 bases and V 5 bases, and 7 bases lay outside the gene matches. CDR1 is SGHAT and CDR2 is FQNNGV in the germline V gene. This chain's CDR3 is CASSPGQSRPQHF. The CDR3 nucleotides read TGTGCCAGCAGCCCGGGACAGTCAAGGCCCCAGCATTTT.

A note on this clone: At the DNA level, this CDR3 is encoded by other sequences in the same sample as well. The chain couples TRBV3-1 (or the pseudogene TRBV3-2) to TRBJ1-3; D uncertain. The CDR3 loop spans 12 amino acids. V lost 4 bases to trimming and J lost 4 bases, with 5 bases between them. Germline V gene data show CDR1 as LGHDT and CDR2 as YNNKEL (reference sequence). The chain's CDR3 is CASSPQGNTIYF. Written as DNA, the CDR3 is TGTGCCAGCAGCCCTCAGGGAAACACCATATATTTT.

The chain joins TRBV5-1 to TRBJ2-4; 8 positions agree with TRBD1. This CDR3 is 20 amino acids long. Trimming removed 0 bases from V and 0 bases from J; junction bases left unmatched: 14. CDR1 is SGHRS and CDR2 is YFSETQ in the germline V gene. The CDR3, as DNA: TGCGCCAGCAGCTTGGCCTCGGCAGGGGGCCCCCTCTTAGCCAAAAACATTCAGTACTTC. The encoded protein is CASSLASAGGPLLAKNIQYF.

The genes are TRBV6-5 and TRBJ2-7; a weak D match, TRBD1 (6 bases). This CDR3 is 11 amino acids long. V shed 6 bases and J shed 3 bases, with 6 bases lying between them. The germline gives CDR1 MNHEY, CDR2 SVGAGI. CDR3 nucleotides: TGTGCCAGCAGGGACAGCTACGAGCAGTACTTC. Translated, it gives CASRDSYEQYF.

V usage is TRBV18 and J usage is TRBJ1-1, with 11 positions matching TRBD1. Per germline, CDR1 KGHSH and CDR2 LQKENI. There are 14 residues in the CDR3. V was pared by 5 bases and J by 5 bases, with 4 bases of the junction left unmatched. As DNA, the CDR3 is TGTGCCAGCTCAGAGGACAGGGGGCATACTGAAGCTTTCTTT. As protein: CASSEDRGHTEAFF.

The chain employs TRBV28 and TRBJ1-1; D possibly corresponds to TRBD1 (5 bases). From germline, CDR1 is MDHEN and CDR2 SYDVKM. The ends were cut back, 8 bases at V and 7 bases at J, with 11 bases in the middle. This CDR3 has 11 residues. CDR3 bases: TGTGCCAGCGGAACAGGTTATGAAGCTTTCTTT. Protein product: CASGTGYEAFF. The whole variable domain, filled in from reference TRBV28 and TRBJ1-1, reads DVKVTQSSRYLVKRTGEKVFLECVQDMDHENMFWYRQDPGLGLRLIYFSYDVKMKEKGDIPEGYSVSREKKERFSLILESASTNQTSMYLCASGTGYEAFFGQGTRLTVV.

CDR3 nucleotide sequence: TGCGCCAGCAGCCCCGGTGGTGCTTTCGCGACTGAAGCTTTCTTT. This gives the protein CASSPGGAFATEAFF. This chain uses TRBV4-1 with TRBJ1-1; D is unclear. V lost 4 bases and J 5 bases, leaving 17 bases between the germline ends. Looked up from germline, CDR1 is MGHRA and CDR2 is YSYEKL. The CDR3 is 15 residues long.

The rearrangement uses TRBV19 and TRBJ2-3; D is perhaps TRBD1 (5 bases). V lost 7 bases to trimming and J lost 1 base, with 12 bases between them. Germline V gene sequence: CDR1 LNHDA, CDR2 SQIVND (reference sequence). The CDR3 sequence is 14 residues long. CDR3 region: CASTLRVGTDTQYF. In DNA, the CDR3 is TGTGCCAGTACCCTCAGGGTAGGCACAGATACGCAGTATTTT.

The chain is built from TRBV14 and TRBJ2-3; TRBD2 agrees at 8 bases. Trimming at V came to 2 bases and at J to 2 bases, leaving 6 bases not matched to a gene. Germline values: CDR1 SGHDN, CDR2 FVKESK. The CDR3 is made up of 16 amino acids. The CDR3: CASSQLLAVYTDTQYF. The CDR3 nucleotides are TGTGCCAGCAGCCAACTACTAGCGGTGTACACAGATACGCAGTATTTT.

The rearrangement uses TRBV7-2 and TRBJ2-1; D perhaps matches TRBD1 (6 bases). CDR1 and CDR2 from the germline V gene are SGHTA and FQGNSA. The CDR3 covers 14 residues. V lost 1 base to trimming and J lost 6 bases, with 10 bases between them. The CDR3 region has the DNA TGTGCCAGCAGCTTAGACAGGGTTGCCAATGAGCAGTTCTTC. It codes for CASSLDRVANEQFF.

The chain combines TRBV6-6 with TRBJ1-6; D perhaps matches TRBD1 (6 bases). Germline assignment: CDR1 MNHNY and CDR2 SVGAGI (reference sequence). This CDR3 comprises 16 residues. V shed 0 bases and J shed 4 bases, with 10 bases lying between them. The CDR3 DNA reads as TGTGCCAGCAGTTACTCGAGAGGGGGTTATAATTCACCCCTCCACTTT. It is translated as CASSYSRGGYNSPLHF.

The chain carries TRBV27 and TRBJ1-2; 8 bases agree with TRBD1. V lost 5 bases, J lost 8 bases, and 10 bases stayed unmatched. The CDR3 is 14 residues long. The V gene's germline CDR1 is MNHEY and CDR2 SMNVEV (reference sequence). CDR3 protein: CASSPRQGQFGYTF. As DNA, the CDR3 is TGTGCCAGCAGTCCCCGACAGGGGCAGTTCGGCTACACCTTC.

The gene calls are TRBV27 and TRBJ1-2, with 9 bases aligning to TRBD1. Trimming cost V 1 base and J 0 bases; bases outside gene matches: 3. The CDR3 runs to 16 residues. Germline loops: CDR1 MNHEY, CDR2 SMNVEV (reference sequence). Written as DNA, the CDR3 is TGTGCCAGCAGTTTATTGGGACAGGGCCCTAACTATGGCTACACCTTC. Amino acids: CASSLLGQGPNYGYTF.

This clone was seen more than once but under ten times. The rearrangement joins TRBV6-5 to TRBJ2-3; D perhaps matches TRBD2 (5 bases). The CDR3 is 14 amino acids. With 5 bases removed from V and 2 bases from J, the gap between germline ends came to 11 bases. Germline loops: CDR1 MNHEY, CDR2 SVGAGI. The CDR3 loop reads CASSHRRDTDTQYF. The CDR3, as DNA: TGTGCCAGCAGTCATAGACGGGACACAGATACGCAGTATTTT.

This chain connects TRBV3-1 (or the pseudogene TRBV3-2) to TRBJ1-3, with 8 bases matching TRBD1. CDR1 is LGHDT, CDR2 YNNKEL, per germline (reference sequence). Losses at the gene ends were 4 bases for V and 0 bases for J; bases not matched to a gene: 14. CDR3 length: 19 residues. The CDR3 loop reads CASSPAWTGRTSSGNTIYF. The CDR3 bases are TGTGCCAGCAGCCCCGCGTGGACAGGGAGAACTAGCTCTGGAAACACCATATATTTT.

Comments on this clone: At one of its ends the junction is not consistent with the germline gene, which may arise from a read error. This chain uses TRBV5-1 with TRBJ2-1, with 8 positions matching TRBD1. The CDR3 consists of 17 residues. Looked up from germline, CDR1 is SGHRS and CDR2 is YFSETQ. The CDR3 loop reads CASSLDVGGGGQARVLF. CDR3 nucleotide sequence: TGCGCCAGCAGCTTGGATGTTGGTGGAGGGGGACAGGCCCGCGTACTCTTC.

The chain has TRBV10-3 and TRBJ2-1, with TRBD1 matching 8 bases. Looked up from germline, CDR1 is ENHRY and CDR2 is SYGVKD. Losses at the gene ends were 10 bases for V and 10 bases for J; bases not matched to a gene: 12. This CDR3 region has 13 residues. CDR3 protein: CATTGTGFSEQFF. DNA of the CDR3: TGTGCCACGACCGGGACAGGTTTTAGCGAGCAGTTCTTC.

The chain employs TRBV29-1 and TRBJ1-2; 7 bases fit TRBD1. CDR1 SQVTM and CDR2 ANQGSEA come from the germline V gene. This CDR3 region has 14 residues. The ends lost 4 bases at V and 2 bases at J; junction bases unmatched: 7. The CDR3 sequence: CSVARDSSNYGYTF. As DNA, the CDR3 is TGCAGCGTTGCGAGGGACAGCAGCAACTATGGCTACACCTTC.

CDR3 nucleotides: TGTGCCAGTAGTTTCGACGCGGGGCAAGAGACCCAGTACTTC. Translation: CASSFDAGQETQYF. The chain is built from TRBV19 and TRBJ2-5; the D gene is possibly TRBD2 (6 bases). Germline CDR1 LNHDA, CDR2 SQIVND (reference sequence). CDR3 length: 14 residues. V shed 5 bases and J shed 2 bases, with 12 bases lying between them.